This T cell receptor (beta chain) was identified during a study of a mutant IDH1 vaccine in newly diagnosed glioma. Study context: Therapy received beforehand was radiotherapy, temozolomide, or both, with most patients given both.

With respect to this clone: Its matching antigen is unknown.

Clones were read by immunoSEQ multiplex PCR, and TCRdb kept only the in-frame ones, dropping some. Here the sample spans 56,000 or so clones, 78% being singletons. The time point denotes: week 5, during vaccination. The content of each vaccine dose was 300 ug of mutant IDH1 20-mer peptide, and topical imiquimod accompanied it. V gave up 0 bases and J gave up 2 bases; unmatched junction bases: 5. CDR1 and CDR2 from the germline V gene are SGHRS and YFSETQ. This CDR3 comprises 17 residues. This specimen was PBMCs, taken from a glioma patient whose treatment included an IDH1 peptide vaccine. The gene calls are TRBV5-1 and TRBJ2-1, with 10 positions matching TRBD2. The source of this sequence is a woman aged 40 to 50 with glioma. The CDR3, as DNA: TGCGCCAGCAGCTTGGGTAGCGGGGGGCTAACCTACAATGAGCAGTTCTTC. Its translation: CASSLGSGGLTYNEQFF.